This T cell receptor (beta chain) was sequenced for a study of T cell repertoires in cytomegalovirus infection (dated by TCRdb to between 2018 and 2021). Describing the broader study: The HLA type of each donor mattered for the analysis, because public TCR beta signatures pointed to carriage of CMV infection along with the matching HLA type.

The junction carries 12 bases between V and J, which are trimmed by 4 bases and 5 bases respectively. Measured from the cysteine to the phenylalanine, the CDR3 is 14 residues long. Solely the CDR3 DNA is kept, with 42 bases framed from the first base. Reading the germline V gene gives CDR1 SGHRS and CDR2 YFSETQ. On this clonotype itself: There is no known antigen for this receptor. Base qualities are missing; no much larger clone stands one base away.

Instrument used: Illumina HiSeq 1500. TCRdb applied fastp at Q25 and MiXCR to the public reads, then kept only in-frame beta chains. Rows with a matching CDR3 protein are joined into one entry that keeps the most common DNA and genes. The sample contains around 450,000 distinct CDR3 sequences, approximately 32% of them found a single time. 12% to 15% of the sample is in the top ten clones. On the study overall, not on this receptor specifically: The ex vivo response was dominated by HLA-C-restricted CMV-specific TCR beta clonotypes, which also provided the single most frequent clonotype in two of eight donors. Cumulative frequency of public TCR beta family members discriminated carriers of CMV infection plus the relevant HLA type in this cohort and an independent roughly 330-donor cohort.

This sequence was found in a human donor in good health (CMV status not recorded). Some clones in this sample may be carry-over from other donors' samples. Rearrangement joined TRBV5-1 to TRBJ1-4; TRBD1 is a weak D gene call, 5 bases matching. Input material: PBMCs. The encoded CDR3 is CASSGGTVNEKLFF. The nucleotide sequence is given as TGCGCCAGCAGCGGCGGGACGGTGAATGAAAAACTGTTTTTT.